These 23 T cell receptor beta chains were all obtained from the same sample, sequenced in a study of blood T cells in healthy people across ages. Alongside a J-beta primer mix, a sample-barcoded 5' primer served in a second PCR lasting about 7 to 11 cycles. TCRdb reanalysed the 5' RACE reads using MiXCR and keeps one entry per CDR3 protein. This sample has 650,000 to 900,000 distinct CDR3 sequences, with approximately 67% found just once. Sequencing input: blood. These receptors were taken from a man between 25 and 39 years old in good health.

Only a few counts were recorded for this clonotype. The CDR3, as DNA: TGTGCCAGCAGTTTATTCGCAGAGACCCAGTACTTC. Its translation: CASSLFAETQYF. V usage is TRBV12-3 or TRBV12-4 and J usage is TRBJ2-5, with unresolved D. Trimming removed 2 bases from V and 4 bases from J, with 5 bases in between. This CDR3 spans 12 amino acids.

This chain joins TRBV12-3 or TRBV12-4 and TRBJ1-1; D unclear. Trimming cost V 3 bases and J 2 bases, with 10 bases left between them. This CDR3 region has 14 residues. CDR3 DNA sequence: TGTGCCAGCAGTTTCGCCAGGCCTAACACTGAAGCTTTCTTT. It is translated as CASSFARPNTEAFF.

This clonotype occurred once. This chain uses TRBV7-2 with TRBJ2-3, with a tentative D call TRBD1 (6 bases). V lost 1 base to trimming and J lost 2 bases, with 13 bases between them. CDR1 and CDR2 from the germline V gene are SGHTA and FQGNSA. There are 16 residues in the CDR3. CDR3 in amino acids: CASSLVGPGDTDTQYF. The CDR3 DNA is TGTGCCAGCAGCTTAGTGGGGCCAGGGGACACAGATACGCAGTATTTT.

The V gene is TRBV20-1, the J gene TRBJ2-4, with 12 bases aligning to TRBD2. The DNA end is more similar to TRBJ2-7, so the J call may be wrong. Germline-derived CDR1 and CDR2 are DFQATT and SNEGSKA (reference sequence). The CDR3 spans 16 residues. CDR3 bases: TGCAGTGCTGTCGGACTAGCGGGGAACGACCGCTACGAGCAGTACTTC. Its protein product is CSAVGLAGNDRYEQYF.

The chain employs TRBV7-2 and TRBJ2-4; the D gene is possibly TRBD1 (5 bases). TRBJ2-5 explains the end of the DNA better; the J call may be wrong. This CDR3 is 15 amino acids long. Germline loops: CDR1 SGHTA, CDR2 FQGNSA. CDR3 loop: CASSLGGAAQETQYF. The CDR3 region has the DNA TGTGCCAGCAGCTTAGGGGGCGCAGCTCAAGAGACCCAGTACTTC.

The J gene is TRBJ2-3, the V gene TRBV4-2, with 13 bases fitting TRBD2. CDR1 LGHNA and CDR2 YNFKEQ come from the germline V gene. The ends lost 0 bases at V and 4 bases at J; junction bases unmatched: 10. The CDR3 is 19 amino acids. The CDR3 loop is CASSQEGSGLAGEADTQYF. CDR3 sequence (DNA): TGTGCCAGCAGCCAAGAAGGGAGCGGACTAGCGGGGGAAGCAGATACGCAGTATTTT.

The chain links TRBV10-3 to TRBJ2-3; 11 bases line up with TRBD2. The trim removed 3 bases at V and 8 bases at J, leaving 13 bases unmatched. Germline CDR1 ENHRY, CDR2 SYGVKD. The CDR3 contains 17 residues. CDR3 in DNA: TGTGCCATCAGTGACGGGACTAGCGGCCAACGACCAGGTACGCAGTATTTT. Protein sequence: CAISDGTSGQRPGTQYF.

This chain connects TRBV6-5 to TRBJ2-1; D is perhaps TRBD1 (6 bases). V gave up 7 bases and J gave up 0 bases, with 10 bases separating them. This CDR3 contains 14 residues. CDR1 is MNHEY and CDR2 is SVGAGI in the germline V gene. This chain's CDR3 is CASTDRSSYNEQFF. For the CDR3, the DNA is TGTGCCAGCACCGACAGGAGCTCCTACAATGAGCAGTTCTTC.

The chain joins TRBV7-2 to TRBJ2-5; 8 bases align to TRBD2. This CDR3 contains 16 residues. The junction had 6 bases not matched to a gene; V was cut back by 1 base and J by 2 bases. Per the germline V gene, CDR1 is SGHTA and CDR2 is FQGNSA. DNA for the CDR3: TGTGCCAGCAGCTTAGTAGCAGCGGGGGCTCAAGAGACCCAGTACTTC. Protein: CASSLVAAGAQETQYF.

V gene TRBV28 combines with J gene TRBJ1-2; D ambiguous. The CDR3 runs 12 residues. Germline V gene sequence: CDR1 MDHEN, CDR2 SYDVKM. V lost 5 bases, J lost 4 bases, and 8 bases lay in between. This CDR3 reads CASSRASYGYTF. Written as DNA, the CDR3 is TGTGCCAGCAGTAGGGCGAGCTATGGCTACACCTTC.

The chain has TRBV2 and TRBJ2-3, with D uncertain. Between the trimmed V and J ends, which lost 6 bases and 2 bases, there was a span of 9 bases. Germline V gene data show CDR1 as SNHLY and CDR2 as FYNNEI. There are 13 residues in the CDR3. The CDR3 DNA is TGTGCCAGCAGGACCGACAACACAGATACGCAGTATTTT. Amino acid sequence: CASRTDNTDTQYF.

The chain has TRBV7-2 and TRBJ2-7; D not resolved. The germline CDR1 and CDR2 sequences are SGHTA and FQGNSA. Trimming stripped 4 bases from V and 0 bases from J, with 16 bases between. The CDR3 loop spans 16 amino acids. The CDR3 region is CASSSPGSTSSYEQYF. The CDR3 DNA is TGTGCCAGCAGCTCCCCCGGGTCAACTTCCTCCTACGAGCAGTACTTC.

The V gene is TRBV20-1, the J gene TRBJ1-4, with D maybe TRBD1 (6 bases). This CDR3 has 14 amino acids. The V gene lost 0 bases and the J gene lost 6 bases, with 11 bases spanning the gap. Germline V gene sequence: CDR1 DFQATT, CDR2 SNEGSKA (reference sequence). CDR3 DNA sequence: TGCAGTGCTAGAGAAGGGGGAAACGATGAAAAACTGTTTTTT. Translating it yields CSAREGGNDEKLFF.

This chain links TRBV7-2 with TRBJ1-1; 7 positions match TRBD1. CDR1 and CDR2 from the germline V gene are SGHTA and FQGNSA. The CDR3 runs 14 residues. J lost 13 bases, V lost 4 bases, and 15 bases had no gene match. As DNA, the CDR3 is TGTGCCAGCAGCTCCGAGGGACAGTCAAGCAGAGGTTTCTTT. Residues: CASSSEGQSSRGFF.

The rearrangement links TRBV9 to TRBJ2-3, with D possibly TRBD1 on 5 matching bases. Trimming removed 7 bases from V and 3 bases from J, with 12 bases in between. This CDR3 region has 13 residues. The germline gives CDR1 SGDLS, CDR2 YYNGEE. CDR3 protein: CASGREVTDTQYF. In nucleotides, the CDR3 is TGTGCCAGCGGCAGGGAAGTGACAGATACGCAGTATTTT. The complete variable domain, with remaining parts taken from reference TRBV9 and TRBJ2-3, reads DSGVTQTPKHLITATGQRVTLRCSPRSGDLSVYWYQQSLDQGLQFLIQYYNGEERAKGNILERFSAQQFPDLHSELNLSSLELGDSALYFCASGREVTDTQYFGPGTRLTVL.

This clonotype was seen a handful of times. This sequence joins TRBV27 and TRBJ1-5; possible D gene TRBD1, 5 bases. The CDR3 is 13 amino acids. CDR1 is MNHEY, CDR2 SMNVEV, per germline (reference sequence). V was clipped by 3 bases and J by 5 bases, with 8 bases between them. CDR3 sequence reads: CASSFSRDQPQHF. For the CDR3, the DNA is TGTGCCAGCAGTTTTTCCAGGGATCAGCCCCAGCATTTT.

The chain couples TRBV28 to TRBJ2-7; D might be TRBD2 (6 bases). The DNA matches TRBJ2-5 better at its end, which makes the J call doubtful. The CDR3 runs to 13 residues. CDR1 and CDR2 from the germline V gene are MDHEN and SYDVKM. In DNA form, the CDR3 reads TGTGCTACTCAGGGACTGCCGATTCAGACCCAGTACTTC. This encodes CATQGLPIQTQYF.

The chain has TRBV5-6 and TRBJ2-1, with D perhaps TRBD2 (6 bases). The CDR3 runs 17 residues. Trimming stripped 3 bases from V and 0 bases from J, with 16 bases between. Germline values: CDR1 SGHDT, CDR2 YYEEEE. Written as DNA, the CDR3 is TGTGCCAGCAGCTCCTTCGCGGGGCTGAGCTCCTACAATGAGCAGTTCTTC. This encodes CASSSFAGLSSYNEQFF.

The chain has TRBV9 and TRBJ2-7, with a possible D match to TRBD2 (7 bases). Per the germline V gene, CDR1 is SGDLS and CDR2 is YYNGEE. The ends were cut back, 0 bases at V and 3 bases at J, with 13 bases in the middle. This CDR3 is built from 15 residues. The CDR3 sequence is CASSVGEGHFYEQYF. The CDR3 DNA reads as TGTGCCAGCAGCGTAGGGGAGGGACACTTCTACGAGCAGTACTTC.

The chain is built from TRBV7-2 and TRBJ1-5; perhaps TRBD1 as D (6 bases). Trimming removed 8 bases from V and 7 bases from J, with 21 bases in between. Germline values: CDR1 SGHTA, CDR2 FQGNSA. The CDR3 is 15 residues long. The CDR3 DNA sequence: TGTGCCAGCGGAAGGGGGGGAGGGAGCGAACAGCCCCAGCATTTT. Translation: CASGRGGGSEQPQHF.

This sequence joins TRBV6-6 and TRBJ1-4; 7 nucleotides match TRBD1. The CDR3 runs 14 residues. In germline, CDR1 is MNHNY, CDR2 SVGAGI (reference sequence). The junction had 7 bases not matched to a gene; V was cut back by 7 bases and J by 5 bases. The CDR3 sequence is CASMSLGGNEKLFF. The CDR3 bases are TGTGCCAGCATGTCGTTAGGGGGCAATGAAAAACTGTTTTTT.

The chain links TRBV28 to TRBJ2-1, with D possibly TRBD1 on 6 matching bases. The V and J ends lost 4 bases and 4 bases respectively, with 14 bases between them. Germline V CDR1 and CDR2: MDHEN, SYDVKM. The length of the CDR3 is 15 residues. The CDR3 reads CASSSRGVVYNEQFF. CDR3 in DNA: TGTGCCAGCAGTTCCAGGGGAGTCGTGTACAATGAGCAGTTCTTC.

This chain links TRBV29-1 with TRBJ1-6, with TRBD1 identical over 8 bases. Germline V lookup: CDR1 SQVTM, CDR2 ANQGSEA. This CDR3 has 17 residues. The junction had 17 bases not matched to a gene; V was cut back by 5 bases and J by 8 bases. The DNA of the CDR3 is TGCAGCGTTCCCCCGGGACAGGCACTTAATTATGATTCACCCCTCCACTTT. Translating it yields CSVPPGQALNYDSPLHF. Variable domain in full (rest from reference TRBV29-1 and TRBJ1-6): SAVISQKPSRDICQRGTSLTIQCQVDSQVTMMFWYRQQPGQSLTLIATANQGSEATYESGFVIDKFPISRPNLTFSTLTVSNMSPEDSSIYLCSVPPGQALNYDSPLHFGNGTRLTVT.